This T cell receptor beta chain was found in a study of breast tumors, draining lymph nodes, adjacent tissues. With respect to this clonotype: Antigen: not known.

TCRdb redid the calling of the multiplex PCR reads with MiXCR, one entry per CDR3 protein. The sample yields more than 50,000 distinct CDR3 sequences, 45% to 60% seen once. Study results and caveats: Compared with lymph nodes, tumors were less diverse; compared with nontumor tissue, more. The lymph node origin of tumor T cells was framed as consistent with a hypothesis, not demonstrated.

This receptor was identified in a female donor with breast cancer. Some clones in this sample may be carry-over from other donors' samples. Sequencing was performed on breast tumor tissue.

Written as DNA, the CDR3 is TGTGCCAGCAGCGTAGGGGGCGCGAGAGGCTACACCTTC. Translating it yields CASSVGGARGYTF. The rearrangement joins TRBV9 to TRBJ1-2, with D perhaps TRBD1 (5 bases). V was clipped by 0 bases and J by 8 bases, with 11 bases between them. The CDR3 loop spans 13 amino acids. Germline lookup yields CDR1 SGDLS and CDR2 YYNGEE.